These 19 T cell receptor beta chains were sequenced from one sample in a study of T cells after yellow fever vaccination. TCRdb analysed the 5' RACE reads with MiXCR anew, one entry per CDR3 protein. The data hold around 320,000 distinct CDR3 sequences, with about 10% observed a single time. The sample here was CD4+ T cells sorted from PBMCs, taken 45 days after the yellow fever booster vaccination. These receptors were taken from a man between 18 and 29 years old who received the YFV17D yellow fever vaccine.

This chain joins TRBV7-2 and TRBJ1-1; 9 bases match TRBD1. Germline assignment: CDR1 SGHTA and CDR2 FQGNSA. CDR3 length: 15 residues. The V gene end was trimmed by 2 bases and the J gene end by 8 bases; junction bases not matched to a gene: 9. In DNA form, the CDR3 reads TGTGCCAGCAGCTTATTAGGACAGGGGCCTGGGGAAGCTTTCTTT. Translation: CASSLLGQGPGEAFF.

Ten or more counts support this clonotype. The gene calls are TRBV5-4 and TRBJ2-7; 11 nucleotides match TRBD1. This CDR3 comprises 14 residues. Germline V gene sequence: CDR1 SGHNT, CDR2 YYREEE (reference sequence). With 4 bases clipped from V and 2 bases from J, the junction kept 2 bases outside the gene matches. Here the CDR3 DNA reads TGTGCCAGCAGCCCGGGACAGGGGGCCTACGAGCAGTACGTC. It translates to CASSPGQGAYEQYV.

Ten or more counts support this clonotype. V usage is TRBV18 and J usage is TRBJ1-5; no firm D call. Germline V gene sequence: CDR1 KGHSH, CDR2 LQKENI. V shed 4 bases and J shed 2 bases, with 9 bases lying between them. The CDR3 consists of 14 residues. The CDR3 region is CASSRTEGNQPQHF. The CDR3 region has the DNA TGTGCCAGCTCACGGACGGAGGGCAATCAGCCCCAGCATTTT.

This clonotype was counted a few times. The rearrangement links TRBV7-9 to TRBJ1-2, with TRBD1 identical over 7 bases. Germline V lookup: CDR1 SEHNR, CDR2 FQNEAQ (reference sequence). The CDR3 totals 15 residues. J lost 6 bases, V lost 4 bases, and 11 bases had no gene match. The CDR3 region has the DNA TGTGCCAGCAGCTCAAAAACCGACAGGGCCCATGGCTACACCTTC. Its translation is CASSSKTDRAHGYTF.

This clonotype occurred a few times. The CDR3 loop reads CASSYSTGLETQYF. In DNA form, the CDR3 reads TGTGCCAGCAGTTACTCGACAGGGCTGGAGACCCAGTACTTC. The gene calls are TRBV6-5 and TRBJ2-5, with 7 bases lining up with TRBD1. The germline CDR1 and CDR2 sequences are MNHEY and SVGAGI. The junction had 3 bases not matched to a gene; V was cut back by 0 bases and J by 5 bases. CDR3 length equals 14 residues.

A few counts support this clonotype. The chain employs TRBV12-3 or TRBV12-4 and TRBJ2-2; D not resolved. CDR3 length: 13 residues. V was cut by 6 bases and J by 6 bases, with 11 bases left in between. CDR3 in amino acids: CASRVAGAGELFF. The CDR3 region has the DNA TGTGCCAGCAGGGTTGCAGGAGCCGGGGAGCTGTTTTTT.

This clonotype was observed a few times. At one of its ends the junction is not consistent with the germline gene, which may arise from a read error. V is TRBV5-5 and J is TRBJ2-6; D possibly uses TRBD1 or TRBD2 (5 bases each). The CDR3 has 20 residues. The germline gives CDR1 SGHKS, CDR2 YYEKEE (reference sequence). The CDR3 spells CASSLNQAWDGPPWANVPTF. CDR3 sequence (DNA): TGTGCCAGCAGCTTGAATCAGGCGTGGGACGGTCCGCCTTGGGCCAACGTCCCGACTTTC. Combining the CDR3 with reference TRBV5-5 and TRBJ2-6 gives the whole variable domain DAGVTQSPTHLIKTRGQQVTLRCSPISGHKSVSWYQQVLGQGPQFIFQYYEKEERGRGNFPDRFSARQFPNYSSELNVNALLLGDSALYLCASSLNQAWDGPPWANVPTFGAGSRLTVL.

This clonotype has just a few counts. This rearrangement joins TRBV27 to TRBJ1-2; the D gene is possibly TRBD1 (6 bases). CDR3 size: 18 residues. V was shortened by 2 bases and J by 4 bases, with 23 bases between the two germline ends. Germline values: CDR1 MNHEY, CDR2 SMNVEV (reference sequence). The CDR3 sequence is CASSLSPASGQVLYGYTF. The CDR3 bases are TGTGCCAGCAGTTTAAGCCCTGCCTCGGGACAAGTTCTCTATGGCTACACCTTC.

The chain uses TRBV20-1 and TRBJ2-1; D call uncertain. Germline CDR1 reads DFQATT; CDR2 reads SNEGSKA (reference sequence). The CDR3 runs to 16 residues. V dropped 1 base and J dropped 0 bases, with 13 bases sitting between them. CDR3 in amino acids: CSARATGTNSYNEQFF. In nucleotides, the CDR3 is TGCAGTGCTAGAGCTACCGGAACGAACTCCTACAATGAGCAGTTCTTC.

This clonotype occurred a few times. This chain connects TRBV10-1 to TRBJ2-3; tentatively, D is TRBD1 (5 bases). Germline V CDR1 and CDR2: WNHNN, SYGVQD (reference sequence). V lost 6 bases and J lost 6, with 13 bases in between. The CDR3 extends over 13 amino acids. DNA of the CDR3: TGCGCCAGCAGCTCTGGTAGGGGTGATACGCAGTATTTT. Encoded protein: CASSSGRGDTQYF.

This clonotype showed up just a few times. The chain couples TRBV5-1 to TRBJ2-7, with 7 bases matching TRBD1. The junction had 7 bases not matched to a gene; V was cut back by 4 bases and J by 0 bases. The CDR3 is 15 amino acids. CDR1 and CDR2 from the germline V gene are SGHRS and YFSETQ. In DNA, the CDR3 is TGCGCCAGCAGCCCCGCGCCAGGGGGCTCCTACGAGCAGTACTTC. Protein: CASSPAPGGSYEQYF.

The J gene is TRBJ2-5, the V gene TRBV7-3, with D possibly TRBD2 on 7 matching bases. The germline gives CDR1 SGHTA, CDR2 FQGTGA. This CDR3 region has 14 residues. The germline V and J ends were trimmed by 5 bases and 5 bases, with 15 bases remaining between them. The CDR3 spells CASSRGGATETQYF. DNA for the CDR3: TGTGCCAGCAGCCGAGGGGGGGCTACGGAGACCCAGTACTTC.

This chain connects TRBV3-1 to TRBJ1-6; 8 nucleotides align to TRBD1. The germline V gene has CDR1 LGHDT and CDR2 YNNKEL (reference sequence). The length of the CDR3 is 17 residues. V lost 1 base and J lost 2; bases outside the gene matches: 4. CDR3 protein: CASSQGTGGPYNSPLHF. The CDR3 DNA reads TGTGCCAGCAGCCAAGGAACAGGGGGACCCTATAATTCACCCCTCCACTTT.

The rearrangement links TRBV7-2 to TRBJ2-4, with D maybe TRBD2 (7 bases). This CDR3 region has 15 residues. The V end lost 7 bases, the J end lost 0 bases, and 13 bases lay between the germline ends. Germline CDR1 SGHTA, CDR2 FQGNSA. CDR3 nucleotide sequence: TGTGCCAGCAACGAAAGGGGGGGAGCCAAAAACATTCAGTACTTC. Its protein is CASNERGGAKNIQYF.

There are a few counts of this clonotype. The gene calls are TRBV5-1 and TRBJ1-1; possible D gene TRBD1, 5 bases. The CDR3 has 15 residues. V was shortened by 2 bases and J by 0 bases, with 11 bases between the two germline ends. CDR1 is SGHRS and CDR2 is YFSETQ in the germline V gene. The CDR3 is CASSFGASMNTEAFF. The DNA for the CDR3 is TGCGCCAGCAGCTTCGGGGCTTCGATGAACACTGAAGCTTTCTTT.

The chain joins TRBV27 to TRBJ2-3; no clear D gene. The germline gives CDR1 MNHEY, CDR2 SMNVEV (reference sequence). This CDR3 spans 13 amino acids. Trimming took off 5 bases at V and 2 bases at J, with 8 bases between the two ends. CDR3 in amino acids: CASSPPYTDTQYF. CDR3 sequence (DNA): TGTGCCAGCAGTCCCCCTTACACAGATACGCAGTATTTT.

This chain connects TRBV20-1 to TRBJ2-5, with TRBD2 matching 11 bases. The CDR3 covers 16 residues. The germline gives CDR1 DFQATT, CDR2 SNEGSKA (reference sequence). Unmatched junction bases numbered 6, after V lost 3 bases and J lost 0 bases. The CDR3, as DNA: TGCAGTGCTAGCGGACTAGCGGGCGAGTACCAAGAGACCCAGTACTTC. Translation: CSASGLAGEYQETQYF.

In this sample, this clonotype turned up many times. The rearrangement uses TRBV12-3 or TRBV12-4 and TRBJ2-3; TRBD2 agrees at 8 bases. The J segment lost 1 base and the V segment lost 6 bases, leaving 6 bases of the junction unmatched. The CDR3 consists of 15 residues. Here the CDR3 reads CASSISGAGTDTQYF. The CDR3 coding sequence is TGTGCCAGCAGCATTAGCGGGGCCGGCACAGATACGCAGTATTTT.

This clonotype was seen only a few times. This chain links TRBV28 with TRBJ1-5; unclear D gene. The CDR3 contains 13 residues. V gave up 8 bases and J gave up 0 bases, with 8 bases separating them. Germline V gene sequence: CDR1 MDHEN, CDR2 SYDVKM. CDR3 sequence (DNA): TGTGCCAGCGCCGAATATAGCAATCAGCCCCAGCATTTT. As protein: CASAEYSNQPQHF.